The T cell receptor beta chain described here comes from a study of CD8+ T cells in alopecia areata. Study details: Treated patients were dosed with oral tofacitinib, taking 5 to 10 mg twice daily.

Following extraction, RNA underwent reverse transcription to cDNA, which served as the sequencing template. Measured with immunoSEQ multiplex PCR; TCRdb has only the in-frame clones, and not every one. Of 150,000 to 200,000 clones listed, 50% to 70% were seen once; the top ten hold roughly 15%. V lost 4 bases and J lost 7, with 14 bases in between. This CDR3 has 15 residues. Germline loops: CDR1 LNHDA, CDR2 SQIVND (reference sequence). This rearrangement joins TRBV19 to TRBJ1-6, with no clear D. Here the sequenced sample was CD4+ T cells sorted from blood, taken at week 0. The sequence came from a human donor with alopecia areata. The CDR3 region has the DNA TGTGCCAGTAGTACGACGGCCGGGCCCAATTCACCCCTCCACTTT. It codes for CASSTTAGPNSPLHF.